The rows below give T cell receptor beta chains drawn from one sample of a study of response to subunit inactivated influenza vaccine. Via MiXCR, TCRdb re-called the RT-PCR reads, giving one row per CDR3 protein. Among roughly 570,000 distinct CDR3 sequences, roughly 15% were seen once, and the ten largest hold 11%. The sample was PBMCs from blood, taken roughly 13 days after vaccination. These receptors came from a man aged 45-65 years who received an inactivated influenza vaccine. Each CDR3 is given with its conserved first and last residue. The D gene is left open where the match is weak. Some rows have no size entry. The others give once, few or many, or a class for an expanded clone.

abundance	j_gene	v_gene	d_gene	CDR3nt	CDR3aa
many	TRBJ2-3	TRBV29-1	.	TGCAGCGTTGCTAGAGGCCCCACAGATACGCAGTATTTT	CSVARGPTDTQYF
few	TRBJ2-1	TRBV7-9	.	TGTGCCAGCAGCTTAGCCGGGACCCTCTACAATGAGCAGTTCTTC	CASSLAGTLYNEQFF
.	TRBJ2-5	TRBV19	.	TGTGCCAGTAGTCCCCAGGCGGGCAGGGTGCTTGGGACCCAGTACTTC	CASSPQAGRVLGTQYF
.	TRBJ2-5	TRBV7-2	.	TGTGCCAGCAGCATGGGGGCGAGCCAACAAACCCAGTACTTC	CASSMGASQQTQYF
.	TRBJ2-5	TRBV12-3/TRBV12-4	.	TGTGCCAGCAGGGGACATAACCAAGAGACCCAGTACTTC	CASRGHNQETQYF
few	TRBJ1-5	TRBV7-8	.	TGTGCCAGCAGCTTGATGGCGGGTCAGCCCCAGCATTTT	CASSLMAGQPQHF
.	TRBJ1-4	TRBV28	.	TGTGCCAGCACCCGTATAAATGGGAGAACTAATGAAAAACTGTTTTTT	CASTRINGRTNEKLFF
many	TRBJ1-5	TRBV12-3/TRBV12-4	.	TGTGCCAGCAGTTTAGTGGGGCGAGATCAGCCCCAGCATTTT	CASSLVGRDQPQHF
.	TRBJ1-5	TRBV15	.	TGTGCCACCAGCAGAGACTTCCGTGGGGGAAGGCAGCCCCAGCATTTT	CATSRDFRGGRQPQHF
.	TRBJ2-5	TRBV12-3/TRBV12-4	TRBD1	TGTGCCAGCAGTTTTGGGACAGGGGAAAGGGAGACCCAGTACTTC	CASSFGTGERETQYF
few	TRBJ2-5	TRBV20-1	TRBD2	TGCAGTGCTTCTGCGGGAGGTCTATACGTAGAGACCCAGTACTTC	CSASAGGLYVETQYF
few	TRBJ2-3	TRBV5-1	.	TGCGCCAGCAGCTTGGGCTTTTGGAGGAGCACAGATACGCAGTATTTT	CASSLGFWRSTDTQYF
.	TRBJ2-7	TRBV7-8	.	TGTGCCAGCAGCTTAGAAGGGAAGACATCCTACGAGCAGTACTTC	CASSLEGKTSYEQYF
few	TRBJ1-1	TRBV5-1	.	TGCGCCAGCAGCTTGGGAGGGATGGACACTGAAGCTTTCTTT	CASSLGGMDTEAFF
.	TRBJ2-1	TRBV5-6	.	TGTGCCAGCAGCCCCGACAGACGACCGAGAAATGAGCAGTTCTTC	CASSPDRRPRNEQFF
.	TRBJ2-7	TRBV20-1	TRBD1	TGCAGTGCTAGAGATGTGACAGGGAGCTCCTACGAGCAGTACTTC	CSARDVTGSSYEQYF
.	TRBJ2-6	TRBV19	.	TGTGACAGTAGCCTCAGGGTTACTGGGGCCAACGTCCTGACTTTC	CDSSLRVTGANVLTF
.	TRBJ1-4	TRBV29-1	.	TGCAGCGTCGTGACAGTAACTAATGAAAAACTGTTTTTT	CSVVTVTNEKLFF
.	TRBJ2-7	TRBV28	TRBD1	TGTGCCAGCAGTCTATCCGGGACAGGGAGTAACGAGCAGTACTTC	CASSLSGTGSNEQYF
.	TRBJ2-3	TRBV6-2/TRBV6-3	TRBD2	TGTGCCAGCATGGAGCGGGGGATCACAGATACGCAGTATTTT	CASMERGITDTQYF
few	TRBJ2-5	TRBV6-5	TRBD2	TGTGCCAGCAGTTACTCGAGCGGGAGAGAGACCCAGTACTTC	CASSYSSGRETQYF
few	TRBJ1-5	TRBV20-1	.	TGCAGTGCTAGAGACCTGGAGGCGGGCAATCAGCCCCAGCATTTT	CSARDLEAGNQPQHF
many	TRBJ2-5	TRBV3-1	.	TGTGCCAGCAGCCAGATGGAGACCCAGTACTTC	CASSQMETQYF
many	TRBJ1-4	TRBV12-3/TRBV12-4	TRBD1	TGTGCCAGCAGAGACGACAGGGCGGGTGAAAAACTGTTTTTT	CASRDDRAGEKLFF
few	TRBJ2-5	TRBV28	TRBD1	TGTGCCAGCAGTAGACAGGGTATTAGAGAGACCCAGTACTTC	CASSRQGIRETQYF
.	TRBJ2-7	TRBV6-2/TRBV6-3	TRBD1	TGTGCCAGCAGGGATACAGGGGCGATATCCTACGAGCAGTACTTC	CASRDTGAISYEQYF
.	TRBJ2-7	TRBV12-3/TRBV12-4	.	TGTGCCAGCTGCCCGTCAGGCGGCCGCGAGCAGTACTTC	CASCPSGGREQYF
.	TRBJ2-3	TRBV11-2	.	TGTGCCAGCAGCCCAAGCTGGGGGCGTGAGACAGATACGCAGTATTTT	CASSPSWGRETDTQYF
few	TRBJ2-7	TRBV7-2	.	TGTGCCAGCAGCTTTCCTATCGGCCCCGAGCAGTACTTC	CASSFPIGPEQYF
many	TRBJ2-1	TRBV7-2	TRBD1	TGTGCCAGCAGGGAAGGGGGCGGAACATACAATGAGCAGTTCTTC	CASREGGGTYNEQFF
many	TRBJ1-6	TRBV12-3/TRBV12-4	.	TGTGCCAGCAGTTTTAGCCCCGGTCTGCTTAATTCACCCCTCCACTTT	CASSFSPGLLNSPLHF
.	TRBJ2-3	TRBV5-1	TRBD2	TGCGCCAGCAGCGGGACTAGCGGGAGTTACCCCACAGATACGCAGTATTTT	CASSGTSGSYPTDTQYF
.	TRBJ2-5	TRBV5-1	.	TGCGCCAGCAGCTCAGGCGGGGTTCGCCAAGAGACCCAGTACTTC	CASSSGGVRQETQYF
.	TRBJ1-1	TRBV5-1	.	TGCGCCAGCAAGGGCCCTTCCGCAGGAAACACTGAAGCTTTCTTT	CASKGPSAGNTEAFF
.	TRBJ2-1	TRBV30	.	TGTGCCTGGAGTGTACGTGTCAATGAGCAGTTCTTC	CAWSVRVNEQFF
.	TRBJ1-4	TRBV20-1	TRBD1	TGCAGTGCTAGAGATCAGTACAGGGGAGTTGAAAAACTGTTTTTT	CSARDQYRGVEKLFF
few	TRBJ2-3	TRBV27	TRBD2	TGTGCCAGCAGTATACAGCGGACTAGCGGGAGTATAGATACGCAGTATTTT	CASSIQRTSGSIDTQYF
.	TRBJ1-2	TRBV5-4	.	TGTGCCAGCAGCTTTTCGGGAACGGATGGCTACACCTTC	CASSFSGTDGYTF
few	TRBJ2-5	TRBV7-9	.	TGTGCCAGCAGCATGGAAGAGACCCAGTACTTC	CASSMEETQYF
few	TRBJ2-3	TRBV15	TRBD2	TGTGCCACCAGCAGAGCTAGCGGGGGGACTGCCGATACGCAGTATTTT	CATSRASGGTADTQYF
.	TRBJ2-2	TRBV5-1	.	TGCGCCAGCAGCCCCGGGCCCCTTGAAACCGGGGAGCTGTTTTTT	CASSPGPLETGELFF
few	TRBJ2-3	TRBV20-1	.	TGCAGTGCTAGACTCCGAGATACGCAGTATTTT	CSARLRDTQYF
.	TRBJ2-7	TRBV4-2	.	TGTGCCAGCAGCCCGTACTCGACAGGTGTTACCTACGAGCAGTACTTC	CASSPYSTGVTYEQYF
few	TRBJ1-1	TRBV12-3/TRBV12-4	.	TGTGCCAGCAGTTTGGGAACGTGGGGCAGGGCGAACACTGAAGCTTTCTTT	CASSLGTWGRANTEAFF
.	TRBJ2-6	TRBV12-3/TRBV12-4	.	TGTGCCAGCAGCTGGGGACCATCTGGGGCCAACGTCCTGACTTTC	CASSWGPSGANVLTF
.	TRBJ2-3	TRBV23-1	.	TGCGCCAGCAGTCCCCCGGGCCCGGCTGCAGATACGCAGTATTTT	CASSPPGPAADTQYF
many	TRBJ1-1	TRBV5-6	TRBD1	TGTGCCAGCAGCTGGGGGACAGGGGAAGCTGAAGCTTTCTTT	CASSWGTGEAEAFF
.	TRBJ2-2	TRBV10-1	TRBD1	TGCGCCAGCAGTGAGCGGACAGGTGGTTCCGGGGAGCTGTTTTTT	CASSERTGGSGELFF
.	TRBJ2-2	TRBV18	.	TGTGCCAGCTCACGCCGGGACACGAACACCGGGGAGCTGTTTTTT	CASSRRDTNTGELFF
few	TRBJ2-1	TRBV10-3	TRBD2	TGTGCCATCAGTGTAGGGCTAGCGGGTGGTGAGCAGTTCTTC	CAISVGLAGGEQFF
few	TRBJ2-5	TRBV15	.	TGTGCCACCAGGGCAGACCAAGAGACCCAGTACTTC	CATRADQETQYF
.	TRBJ2-5	TRBV6-1	.	TGTGCCAGCAGCCTAAAGACGGCACAAGAGACCCAGTACTTC	CASSLKTAQETQYF
many	TRBJ2-3	TRBV7-8	.	TGTGCCAGCAGCTTTACTCGGCATTGGGATACGCAGTATTTT	CASSFTRHWDTQYF
.	TRBJ2-2	TRBV4-2	TRBD2	TGTGCCAGCAGCCAAGAACTCGGGAGGGCCACCGGGGAGCTGTTTTTT	CASSQELGRATGELFF
.	TRBJ2-2	TRBV28	.	TGTGCCAGCAGGGCGGCCACCGGGGAGCTGTTTTTT	CASRAATGELFF
.	TRBJ2-1	TRBV24-1	.	TGTGCCGCATCAGTTGAGGGGCGTGAGCAGTTCTTC	CAASVEGREQFF
.	TRBJ1-4	TRBV6-6	.	TGTGCCAGCACCAGGCAGAATGAAAATCTGTTTTTT	CASTRQNENLFF